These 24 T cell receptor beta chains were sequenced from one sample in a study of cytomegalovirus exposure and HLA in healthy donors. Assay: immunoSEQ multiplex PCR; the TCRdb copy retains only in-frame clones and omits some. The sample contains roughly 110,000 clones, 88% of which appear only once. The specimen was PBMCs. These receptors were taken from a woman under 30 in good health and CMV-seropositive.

CDR3 region: CASSGGQTLYEQYF. The CDR3, as DNA: TGTGCCAGCAGTGGGGGACAGACCCTCTACGAGCAGTACTTC. The V gene is TRBV6-1, the J gene TRBJ2-7; 7 nucleotides match TRBD1. The V gene's germline CDR1 is MNHNS and CDR2 SASEGT. This CDR3 region has 14 residues. J lost 3 bases, V lost 4 bases, and 6 bases had no gene match.

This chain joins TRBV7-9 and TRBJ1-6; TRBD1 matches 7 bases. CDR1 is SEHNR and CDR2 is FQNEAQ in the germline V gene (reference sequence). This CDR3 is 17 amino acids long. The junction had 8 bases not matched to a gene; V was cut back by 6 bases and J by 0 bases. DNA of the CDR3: TGTGCCAGCAGTCCCGCGACAGGGAGCTCCTATAATTCACCCCTCCACTTT. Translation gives CASSPATGSSYNSPLHF. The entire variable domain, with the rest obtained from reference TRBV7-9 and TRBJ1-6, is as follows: DTGVSQNPRHKITKRGQNVTFRCDPISEHNRLYWYRQTLGQGPEFLTYFQNEAQLEKSRLLSDRFSAERPKGSFSTLEIQRTEQGDSAMYLCASSPATGSSYNSPLHFGNGTRLTVT.

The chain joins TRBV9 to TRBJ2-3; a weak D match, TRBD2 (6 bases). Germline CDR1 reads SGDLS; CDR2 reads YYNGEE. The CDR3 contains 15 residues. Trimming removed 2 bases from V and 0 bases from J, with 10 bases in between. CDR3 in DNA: TGTGCCAGCAGCGTCGGGCGGGGAAGCACAGATACGCAGTATTTT. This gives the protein CASSVGRGSTDTQYF.

CDR3 residues: CASSFGANTGELFF. The CDR3 DNA reads TGTGCCAGCAGCTTCGGGGCGAACACCGGGGAGCTGTTTTTT. J is TRBJ2-2 and V is TRBV7-8; tentative D call: TRBD2 (5 bases). The germline gives CDR1 SGHVS, CDR2 FQNEAQ. This CDR3 has 14 residues. The V gene lost 3 bases and the J gene lost 0 bases, with 5 bases spanning the gap. Full variable domain (outside the CDR3, taken from reference TRBV7-8 and TRBJ2-2): GAGVSQSPRYKVAKRGQDVALRCDPISGHVSLFWYQQALGQGPEFLTYFQNEAQLDKSGLPSDRFFAERPEGSVSTLKIQRTQQEDSAVYLCASSFGANTGELFFGEGSRLTVL.

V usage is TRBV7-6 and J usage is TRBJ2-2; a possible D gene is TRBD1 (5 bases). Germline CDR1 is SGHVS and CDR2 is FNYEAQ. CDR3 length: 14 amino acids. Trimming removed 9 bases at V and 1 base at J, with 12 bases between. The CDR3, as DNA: TGTGCCAGTGGGGCAGGGATGAACACCGGGGAGCTGTTTTTT. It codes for CASGAGMNTGELFF.

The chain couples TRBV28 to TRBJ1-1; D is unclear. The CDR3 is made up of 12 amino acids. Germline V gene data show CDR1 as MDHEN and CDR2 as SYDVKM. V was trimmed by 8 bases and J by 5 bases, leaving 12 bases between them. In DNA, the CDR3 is TGTGCCAGCCAAAGATCACTGACTGAAGCTTTCTTT. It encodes CASQRSLTEAFF.

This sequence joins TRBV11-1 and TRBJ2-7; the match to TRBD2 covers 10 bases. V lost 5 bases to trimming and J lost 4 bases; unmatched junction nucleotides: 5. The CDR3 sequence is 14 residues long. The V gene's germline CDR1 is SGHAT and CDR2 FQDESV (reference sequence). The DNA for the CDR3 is TGTGCCAGCAGCGCCTTAGCGGGGGGTTACGAGCAGTACTTC. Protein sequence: CASSALAGGYEQYF.

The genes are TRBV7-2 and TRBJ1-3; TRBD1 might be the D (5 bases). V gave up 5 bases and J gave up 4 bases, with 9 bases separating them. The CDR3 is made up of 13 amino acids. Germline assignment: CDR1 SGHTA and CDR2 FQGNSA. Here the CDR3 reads CASSGTPGNTIYF. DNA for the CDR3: TGTGCCAGCAGCGGGACTCCAGGAAACACCATATATTTT.

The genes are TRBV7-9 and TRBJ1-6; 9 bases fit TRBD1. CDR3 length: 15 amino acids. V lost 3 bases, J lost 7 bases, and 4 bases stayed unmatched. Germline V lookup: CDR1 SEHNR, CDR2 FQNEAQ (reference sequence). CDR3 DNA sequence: TGTGCCAGCAGCTTGGGGACAGGGTTCAATTCACCCCTCCACTTT. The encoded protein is CASSLGTGFNSPLHF.

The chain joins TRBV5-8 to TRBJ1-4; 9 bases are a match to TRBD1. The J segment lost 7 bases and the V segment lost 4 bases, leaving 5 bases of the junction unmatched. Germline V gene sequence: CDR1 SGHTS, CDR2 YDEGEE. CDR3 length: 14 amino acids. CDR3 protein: CASSVQGAGEKLFF. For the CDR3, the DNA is TGTGCCAGCAGCGTACAGGGGGCGGGTGAAAAACTGTTTTTT.

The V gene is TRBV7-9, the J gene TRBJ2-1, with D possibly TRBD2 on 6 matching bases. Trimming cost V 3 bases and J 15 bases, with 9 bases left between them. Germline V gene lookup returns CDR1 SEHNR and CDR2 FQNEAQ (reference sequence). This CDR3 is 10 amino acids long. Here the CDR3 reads CASSLTGGFF. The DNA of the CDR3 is TGTGCCAGCAGCTTGACCGGGGGGTTCTTC.

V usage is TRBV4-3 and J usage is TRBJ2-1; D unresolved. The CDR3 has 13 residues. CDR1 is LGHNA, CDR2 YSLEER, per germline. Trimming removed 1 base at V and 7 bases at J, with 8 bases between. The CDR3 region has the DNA TGCGCCAGCAGCCAAGGGATCGGGAATGAGCAGTTCTTC. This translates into CASSQGIGNEQFF.

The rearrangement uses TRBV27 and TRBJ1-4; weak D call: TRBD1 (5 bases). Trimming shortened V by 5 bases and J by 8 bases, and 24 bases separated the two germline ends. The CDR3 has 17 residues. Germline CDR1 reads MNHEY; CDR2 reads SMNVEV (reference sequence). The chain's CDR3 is CASSPIVKAGKLEKLFF. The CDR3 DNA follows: TGTGCCAGCAGTCCGATTGTCAAGGCAGGGAAGTTAGAAAAACTGTTTTTT.

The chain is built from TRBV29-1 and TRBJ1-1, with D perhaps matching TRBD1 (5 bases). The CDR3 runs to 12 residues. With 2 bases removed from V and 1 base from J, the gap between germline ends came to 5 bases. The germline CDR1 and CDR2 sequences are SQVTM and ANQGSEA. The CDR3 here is CSVEQGNTEAFF. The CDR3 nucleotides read TGCAGCGTTGAACAGGGGAACACTGAAGCTTTCTTT. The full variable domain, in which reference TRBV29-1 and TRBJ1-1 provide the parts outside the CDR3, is SAVISQKPSRDICQRGTSLTIQCQVDSQVTMMFWYRQQPGQSLTLIATANQGSEATYESGFVIDKFPISRPNLTFSTLTVSNMSPEDSSIYLCSVEQGNTEAFFGQGTRLTVV.

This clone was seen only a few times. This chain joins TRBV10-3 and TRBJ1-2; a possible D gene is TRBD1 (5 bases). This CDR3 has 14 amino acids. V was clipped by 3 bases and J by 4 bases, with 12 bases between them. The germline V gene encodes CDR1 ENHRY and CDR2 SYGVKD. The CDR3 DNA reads TGTGCCATCAGTGACTCAGGGCTTGGCTATGGCTACACCTTC. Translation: CAISDSGLGYGYTF.

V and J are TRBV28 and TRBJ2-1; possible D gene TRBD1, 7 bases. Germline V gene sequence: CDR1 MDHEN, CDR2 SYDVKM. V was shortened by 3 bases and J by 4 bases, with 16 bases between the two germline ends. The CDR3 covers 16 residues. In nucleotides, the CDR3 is TGTGCCAGCAGTTTGCCGCGGGACAGTATATACAATGAGCAGTTCTTC. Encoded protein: CASSLPRDSIYNEQFF.

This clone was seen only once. The CDR3 nucleotides are TGTGCCAGTAGTATGGACAGTCCCTACGAGCAGTACTTC. Translated: CASSMDSPYEQYF. The V gene is TRBV19, the J gene TRBJ2-7, with D possibly being TRBD1 (6 bases). V lost 3 bases to trimming and J lost 2 bases, with 8 bases between them. The CDR3 is 13 residues long. Germline assignment: CDR1 LNHDA and CDR2 SQIVND (reference sequence).

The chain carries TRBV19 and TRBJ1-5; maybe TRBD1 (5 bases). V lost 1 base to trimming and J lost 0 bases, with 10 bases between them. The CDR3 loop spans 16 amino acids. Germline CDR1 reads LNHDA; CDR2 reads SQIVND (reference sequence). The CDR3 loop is CASSIGSRASNQPQHF. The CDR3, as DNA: TGTGCCAGTAGTATAGGTAGCAGGGCTAGCAATCAGCCCCAGCATTTT.

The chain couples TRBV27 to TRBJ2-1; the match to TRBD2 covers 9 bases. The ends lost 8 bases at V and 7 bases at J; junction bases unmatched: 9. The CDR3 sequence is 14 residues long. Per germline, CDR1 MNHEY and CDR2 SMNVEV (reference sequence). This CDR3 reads CASVRRGGLNEQFF. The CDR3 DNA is TGTGCCAGCGTTCGGCGGGGGGGCCTAAATGAGCAGTTCTTC.

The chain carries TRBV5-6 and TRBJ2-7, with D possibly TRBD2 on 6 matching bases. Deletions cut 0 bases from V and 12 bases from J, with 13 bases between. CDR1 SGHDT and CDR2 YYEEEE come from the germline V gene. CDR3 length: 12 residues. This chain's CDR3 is CASSLAGGASYV. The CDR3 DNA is TGTGCCAGCAGCTTGGCCGGAGGGGCGTCGTACGTC.

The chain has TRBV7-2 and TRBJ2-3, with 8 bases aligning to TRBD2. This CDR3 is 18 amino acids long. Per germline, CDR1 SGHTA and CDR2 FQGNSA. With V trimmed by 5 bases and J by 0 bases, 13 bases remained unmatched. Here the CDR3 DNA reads TGTGCCAGCAGCCCCCGGAGTAGCGGGGAGTTTAGCACAGATACGCAGTATTTT. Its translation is CASSPRSSGEFSTDTQYF.

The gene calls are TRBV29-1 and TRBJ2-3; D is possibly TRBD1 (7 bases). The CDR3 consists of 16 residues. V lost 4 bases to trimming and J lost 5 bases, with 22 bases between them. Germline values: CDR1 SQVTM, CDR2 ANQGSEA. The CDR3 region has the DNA TGCAGCGTTGGGGGGCGGGAAGGGGGCATAAGAGATACGCAGTATTTT. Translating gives CSVGGREGGIRDTQYF.

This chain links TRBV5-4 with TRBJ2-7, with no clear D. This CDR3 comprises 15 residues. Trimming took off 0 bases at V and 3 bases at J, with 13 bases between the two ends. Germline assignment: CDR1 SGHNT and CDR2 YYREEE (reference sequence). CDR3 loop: CASSLGLTRDYEQYF. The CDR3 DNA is TGTGCCAGCAGCTTGGGACTCACACGAGACTACGAGCAGTACTTC.

CDR3 sequence reads: CASSLGQWGTQYF. CDR3 nucleotide sequence: TGTGCCAGCAGCCTGGGACAGTGGGGGACCCAGTACTTC. The chain couples TRBV13 to TRBJ2-5; the match to TRBD1 covers 7 bases. Germline loops: CDR1 PRHDT, CDR2 FYEKMQ (reference sequence). The ends lost 5 bases at V and 7 bases at J; junction bases unmatched: 7. The CDR3 is 13 amino acids.